The clone carrying this TCR beta chain was seen more than once but under ten times. Its specificity is not known. Each donor gave one heparinised blood draw averaging roughly 100 mL. Sorting of CD4+ naive, central memory, regulatory and stem cell-like memory cells was performed via CD45RO/CCR7/CD25/CD127/CD95/CD27. Expressed TCRB transcripts were sequenced because the entire RNA isolate underwent reverse transcription. For naive, central memory and regulatory T cell samples, reads averaged about 3.7 million. Some clones are missing from TCRdb's copy, which holds only in-frame ones; the method was immunoSEQ multiplex PCR. The data show more than 300,000 clones, around 13% seen once. The data stem from a study of beta chain features in type 1 diabetes. Broader study findings: Patients' naive, central memory and regulatory TCRB repertoires appeared more alike than those of healthy donors.

From germline, CDR1 is MNHNS and CDR2 SASEGT. This CDR3 spans 15 amino acids. V shed 2 bases, J shed 7 bases, and the junction held 7 bases outside the gene matches. Sequencing was done on a sample of naive CD4+ T cells from blood. The rearrangement links TRBV6-1 to TRBJ2-1; 8 bases agree with TRBD1. The source of this sequence is a man younger than 35 in good health. CDR3 residues: CASSEMGQEWNEQFF. Here the CDR3 DNA reads TGTGCCAGCAGTGAAATGGGACAGGAGTGGAATGAGCAGTTCTTC.